The present entry profiles one T cell receptor (beta chain) with its context. Study processing details: From reference gene primer amplification, estimates of nucleated cell counts were derived. Assay used: immunoSEQ multiplex PCR; TCRdb lists only in-frame clones, some missing. D and trimming were read from the DNA, whereas the V and J calls and clone size are those reported in that table. The sample has roughly 280,000 clones; around 90% are singletons. CDR3 length: 14 residues. In germline, CDR1 is SNHLY, CDR2 FYNNEI. With V trimmed by 5 bases and J by 10 bases, 11 bases remained unmatched. The sample originates from a study of blood T cell repertoires in COVID-19.

This chain links TRBV2 with TRBJ1-1, with 9 bases fitting TRBD1. Sequencing was carried out using peripheral blood. The clonotype comes from a man aged 50 to 60 with acute or convalescent COVID-19. The CDR3 loop reads CASSPGQGARPAFF. CDR3 nucleotides: TGTGCCAGCAGTCCGGGACAGGGTGCCCGCCCAGCTTTCTTT.